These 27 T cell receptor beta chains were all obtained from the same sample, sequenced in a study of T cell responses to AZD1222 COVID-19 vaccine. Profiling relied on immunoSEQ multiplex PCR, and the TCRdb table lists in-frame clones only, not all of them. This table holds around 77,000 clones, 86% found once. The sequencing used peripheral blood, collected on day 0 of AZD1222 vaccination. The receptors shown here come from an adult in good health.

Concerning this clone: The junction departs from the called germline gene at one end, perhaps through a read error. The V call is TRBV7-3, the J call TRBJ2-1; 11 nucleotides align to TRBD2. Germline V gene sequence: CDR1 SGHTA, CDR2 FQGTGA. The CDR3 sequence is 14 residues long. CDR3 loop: CAGSLAGGHNEQFF. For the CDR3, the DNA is TGTGCCGGCAGCTTAGCGGGGGGGCACAATGAGCAGTTCTTC.

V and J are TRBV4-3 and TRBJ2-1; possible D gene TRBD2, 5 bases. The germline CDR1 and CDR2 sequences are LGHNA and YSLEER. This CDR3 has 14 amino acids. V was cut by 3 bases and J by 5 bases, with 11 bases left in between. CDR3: CASSHQSADNEQFF. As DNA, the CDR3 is TGCGCCAGCAGCCACCAGTCAGCGGACAATGAGCAGTTCTTC.

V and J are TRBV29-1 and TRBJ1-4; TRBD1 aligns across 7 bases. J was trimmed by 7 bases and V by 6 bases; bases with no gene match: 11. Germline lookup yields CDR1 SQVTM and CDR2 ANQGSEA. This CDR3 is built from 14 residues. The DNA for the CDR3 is TGCAGCGTAGGGACGACAGGGTTAGGTGAAAAACTGTTTTTT. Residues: CSVGTTGLGEKLFF. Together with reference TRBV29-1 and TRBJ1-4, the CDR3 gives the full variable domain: SAVISQKPSRDICQRGTSLTIQCQVDSQVTMMFWYRQQPGQSLTLIATANQGSEATYESGFVIDKFPISRPNLTFSTLTVSNMSPEDSSIYLCSVGTTGLGEKLFFGSGTQLSVL.

The CDR3 is CASSFGRSNTEAFF. The DNA for the CDR3 is TGTGCCAGCAGCTTTGGACGGTCCAACACTGAAGCTTTCTTT. The rearrangement uses TRBV7-9 and TRBJ1-1; D uncertain. The CDR3 sequence is 14 residues long. Germline loops: CDR1 SEHNR, CDR2 FQNEAQ (reference sequence). Trimming removed 3 bases at V and 2 bases at J, with 10 bases between. Combining the CDR3 with reference TRBV7-9 and TRBJ1-1 gives the whole variable domain DTGVSQNPRHKITKRGQNVTFRCDPISEHNRLYWYRQTLGQGPEFLTYFQNEAQLEKSRLLSDRFSAERPKGSFSTLEIQRTEQGDSAMYLCASSFGRSNTEAFFGQGTRLTVV.

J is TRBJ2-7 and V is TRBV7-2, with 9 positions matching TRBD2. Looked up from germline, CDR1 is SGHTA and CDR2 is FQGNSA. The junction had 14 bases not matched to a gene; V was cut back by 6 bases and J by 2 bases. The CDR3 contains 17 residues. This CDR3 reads CASSAGLAVLSPYEQYF. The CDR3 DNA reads TGTGCCAGCAGTGCGGGACTAGCAGTCCTTAGCCCCTACGAGCAGTACTTC.

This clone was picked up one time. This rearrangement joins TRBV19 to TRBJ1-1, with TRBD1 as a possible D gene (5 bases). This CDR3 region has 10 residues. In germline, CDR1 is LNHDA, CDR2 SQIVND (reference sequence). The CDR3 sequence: CAGGNTEAFF. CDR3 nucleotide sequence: TGTGCTGGGGGGAACACTGAAGCTTTCTTT.

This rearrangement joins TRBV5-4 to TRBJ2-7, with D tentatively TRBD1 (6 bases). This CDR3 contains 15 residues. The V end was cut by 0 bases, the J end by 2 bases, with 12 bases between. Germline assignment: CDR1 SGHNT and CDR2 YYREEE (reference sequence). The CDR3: CASSLGQGFAYEQYF. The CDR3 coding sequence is TGTGCCAGCAGCTTGGGGCAGGGGTTCGCCTACGAGCAGTACTTC.

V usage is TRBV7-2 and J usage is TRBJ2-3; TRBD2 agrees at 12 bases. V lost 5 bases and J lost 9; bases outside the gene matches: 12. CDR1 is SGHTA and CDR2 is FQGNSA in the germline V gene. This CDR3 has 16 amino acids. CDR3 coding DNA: TGTGCCAGCAGCCCGCGAGCTAGCGGGGGGGCACCGACGCAGTATTTT. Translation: CASSPRASGGAPTQYF. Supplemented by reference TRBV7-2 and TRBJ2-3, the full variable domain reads GAGVSQSPSNKVTEKGKDVELRCDPISGHTALYWYRQSLGQGLEFLIYFQGNSAPDKSGLPSDRFSAERTGGSVSTLTIQRTQQEDSAVYLCASSPRASGGAPTQYFGPGTRLTVL.

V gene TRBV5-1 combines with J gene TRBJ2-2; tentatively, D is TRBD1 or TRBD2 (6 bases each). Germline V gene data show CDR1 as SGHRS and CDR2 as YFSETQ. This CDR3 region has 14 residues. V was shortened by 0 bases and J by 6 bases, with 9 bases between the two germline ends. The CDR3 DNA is TGCGCCAGCAGCTTGGTTGGGGGGCCCGGGGAGCTGTTTTTT. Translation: CASSLVGGPGELFF.

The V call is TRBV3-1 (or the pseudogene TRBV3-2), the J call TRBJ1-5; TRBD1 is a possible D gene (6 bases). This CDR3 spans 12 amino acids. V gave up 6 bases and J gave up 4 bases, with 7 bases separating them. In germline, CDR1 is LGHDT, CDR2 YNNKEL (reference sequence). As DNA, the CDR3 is TGTGCCAGCAGAACAGGGAATCAGCCCCAGCATTTT. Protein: CASRTGNQPQHF.

Here the CDR3 DNA reads TGTGCCAGCAGCTTGCTTGTTATCAATGAGCAGTTCTTC. Residues: CASSLLVINEQFF. The rearrangement joins TRBV11-1 to TRBJ2-1; D gene unclear. The CDR3 sequence is 13 residues long. V shed 3 bases and J shed 6 bases, with 9 bases lying between them. In germline, CDR1 is SGHAT, CDR2 FQDESV (reference sequence). Full variable domain (outside the CDR3, taken from reference TRBV11-1 and TRBJ2-1): EAEVAQSPRYKITEKSQAVAFWCDPISGHATLYWYRQILGQGPELLVQFQDESVVDDSQLPKDRFSAERLKGVDSTLKIQPAELGDSAMYLCASSLLVINEQFFGPGTRLTVL.

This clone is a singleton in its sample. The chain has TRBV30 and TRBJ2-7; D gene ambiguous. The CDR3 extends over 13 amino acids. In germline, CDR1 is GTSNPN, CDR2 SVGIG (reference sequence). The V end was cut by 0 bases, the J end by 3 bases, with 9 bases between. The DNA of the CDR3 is TGTGCCTGGAGTGTAAGCCAAAACTACGAGCAGTACTTC. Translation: CAWSVSQNYEQYF. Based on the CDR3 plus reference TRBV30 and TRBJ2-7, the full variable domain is SQTIHQWPATLVQPVGSPLSLECTVEGTSNPNLYWYRQAAGRGLQLLFYSVGIGQISSEVPQNLSASRPQDRQFILSSKKLLLSDSGFYLCAWSVSQNYEQYFGPGTRLTVT.

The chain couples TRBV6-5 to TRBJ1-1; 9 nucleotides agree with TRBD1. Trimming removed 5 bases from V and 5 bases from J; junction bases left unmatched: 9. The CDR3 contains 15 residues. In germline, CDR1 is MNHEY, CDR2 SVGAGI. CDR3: CASSPVQGAQTEAFF. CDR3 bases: TGTGCCAGCAGTCCCGTACAGGGGGCGCAAACTGAAGCTTTCTTT.

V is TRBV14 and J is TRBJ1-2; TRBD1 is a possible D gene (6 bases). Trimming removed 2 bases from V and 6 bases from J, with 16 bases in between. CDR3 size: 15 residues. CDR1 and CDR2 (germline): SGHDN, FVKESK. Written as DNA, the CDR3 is TGTGCCAGCAGCCAATATGGACAGCTACTACATGGCTACACCTTC. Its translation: CASSQYGQLLHGYTF.

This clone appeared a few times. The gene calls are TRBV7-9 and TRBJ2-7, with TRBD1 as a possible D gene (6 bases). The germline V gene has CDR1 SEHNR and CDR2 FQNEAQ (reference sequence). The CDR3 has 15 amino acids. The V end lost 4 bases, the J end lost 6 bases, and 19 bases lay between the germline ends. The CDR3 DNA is TGTGCCAGCAGCTCTTTTGGGGGCGCTCAGGGCGAGCAGTACTTC. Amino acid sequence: CASSSFGGAQGEQYF.

CDR3 nucleotide sequence: TGTGCCAGCAGTTTATCACAGGGAAGACCAGATACGCAGTATTTT. Its translation: CASSLSQGRPDTQYF. The V gene is TRBV27, the J gene TRBJ2-3, with D tentatively TRBD1 (6 bases). V lost 0 bases to trimming and J lost 4 bases, with 11 bases between them. This CDR3 contains 15 residues. Germline-derived CDR1 and CDR2 are MNHEY and SMNVEV (reference sequence).

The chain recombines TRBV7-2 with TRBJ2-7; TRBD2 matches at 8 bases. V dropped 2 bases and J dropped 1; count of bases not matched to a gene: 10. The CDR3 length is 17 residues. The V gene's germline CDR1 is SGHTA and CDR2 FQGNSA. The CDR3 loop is CASSLRGSGIGSYEQYF. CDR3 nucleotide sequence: TGTGCCAGCAGCTTAAGGGGTAGCGGGATCGGTTCCTACGAGCAGTACTTC.

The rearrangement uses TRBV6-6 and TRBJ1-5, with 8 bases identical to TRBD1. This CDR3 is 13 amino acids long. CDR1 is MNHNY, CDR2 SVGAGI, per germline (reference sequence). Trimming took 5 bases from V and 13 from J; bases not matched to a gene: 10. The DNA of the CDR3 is TGTGCCAGCAGTAATCAGGACAGGGCGCCTCAGCATTTT. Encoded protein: CASSNQDRAPQHF.

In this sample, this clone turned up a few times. The CDR3 DNA reads as TGTGCCTGGAGCCAGGGGCCGAACACCGGGGAGCTGTTTTTT. As protein: CAWSQGPNTGELFF. The chain is built from TRBV30 and TRBJ2-2, with D tentatively TRBD1 (6 bases). In germline, CDR1 is GTSNPN, CDR2 SVGIG (reference sequence). This CDR3 spans 14 amino acids. Trimming left V 3 bases short and J 0 bases short, with 8 bases between. The whole variable domain, remainder taken from reference TRBV30 and TRBJ2-2, is SQTIHQWPATLVQPVGSPLSLECTVEGTSNPNLYWYRQAAGRGLQLLFYSVGIGQISSEVPQNLSASRPQDRQFILSSKKLLLSDSGFYLCAWSQGPNTGELFFGEGSRLTVL.

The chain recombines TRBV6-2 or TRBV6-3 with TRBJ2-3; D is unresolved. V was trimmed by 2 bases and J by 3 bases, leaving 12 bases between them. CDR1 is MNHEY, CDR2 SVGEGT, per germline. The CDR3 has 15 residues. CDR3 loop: CASSYVGRETDTQYF. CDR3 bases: TGTGCCAGCAGTTACGTAGGCAGAGAAACAGATACGCAGTATTTT.

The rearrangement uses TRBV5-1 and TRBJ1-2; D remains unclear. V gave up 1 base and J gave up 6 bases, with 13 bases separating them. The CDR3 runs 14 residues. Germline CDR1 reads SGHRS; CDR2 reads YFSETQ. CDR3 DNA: TGCGCCAGCAGCTTGTTGACGGGGAGAGATGGCTACACCTTC. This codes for CASSLLTGRDGYTF.

The CDR3: CASSLGLGVNSPLHF. The CDR3, as DNA: TGCGCCAGCAGCTTGGGCTTGGGGGTGAATTCACCCCTCCACTTT. The chain couples TRBV5-1 to TRBJ1-6, with a possible D match to TRBD1 (5 bases). Germline assignment: CDR1 SGHRS and CDR2 YFSETQ. V was shortened by 0 bases and J by 7 bases, with 11 bases between the two germline ends. The CDR3 consists of 15 residues.

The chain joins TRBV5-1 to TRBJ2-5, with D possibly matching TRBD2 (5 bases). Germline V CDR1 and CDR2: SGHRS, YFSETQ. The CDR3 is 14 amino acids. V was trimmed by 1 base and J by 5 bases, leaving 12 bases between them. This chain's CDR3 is CASSLSFRGETQYF. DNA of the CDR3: TGCGCCAGCAGCTTGTCCTTCCGAGGGGAGACCCAGTACTTC.

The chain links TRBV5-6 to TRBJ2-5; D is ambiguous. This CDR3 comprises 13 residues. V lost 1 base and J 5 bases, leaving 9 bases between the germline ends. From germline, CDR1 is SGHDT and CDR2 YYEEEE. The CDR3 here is CASSLPVLETQYF. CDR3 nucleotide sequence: TGTGCCAGCAGCTTGCCGGTATTGGAGACCCAGTACTTC.

CDR3: CASSFQASTDGELFF. The CDR3 coding sequence is TGTGCCAGCAGCTTTCAAGCAAGTACAGACGGGGAGCTGTTTTTT. The chain links TRBV7-6 to TRBJ2-2; no clear D gene. The V end lost 3 bases, the J end lost 7 bases, and 15 bases lay between the germline ends. The CDR3 covers 15 residues. Germline CDR1 SGHVS, CDR2 FNYEAQ.

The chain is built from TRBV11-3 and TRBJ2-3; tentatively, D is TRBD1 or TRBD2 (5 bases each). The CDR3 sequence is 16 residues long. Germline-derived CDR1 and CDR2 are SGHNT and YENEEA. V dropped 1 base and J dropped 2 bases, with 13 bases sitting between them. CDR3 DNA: TGTGCCAGCAGCTTAGTTGAGGGGCGCCTCACAGATACGCAGTATTTT. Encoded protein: CASSLVEGRLTDTQYF.

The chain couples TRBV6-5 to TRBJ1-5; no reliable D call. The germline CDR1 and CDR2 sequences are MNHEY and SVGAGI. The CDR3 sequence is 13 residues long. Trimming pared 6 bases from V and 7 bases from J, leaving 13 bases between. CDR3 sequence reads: CASRETVEQPQHF. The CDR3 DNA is TGTGCCAGCAGGGAGACGGTTGAGCAGCCCCAGCATTTT.